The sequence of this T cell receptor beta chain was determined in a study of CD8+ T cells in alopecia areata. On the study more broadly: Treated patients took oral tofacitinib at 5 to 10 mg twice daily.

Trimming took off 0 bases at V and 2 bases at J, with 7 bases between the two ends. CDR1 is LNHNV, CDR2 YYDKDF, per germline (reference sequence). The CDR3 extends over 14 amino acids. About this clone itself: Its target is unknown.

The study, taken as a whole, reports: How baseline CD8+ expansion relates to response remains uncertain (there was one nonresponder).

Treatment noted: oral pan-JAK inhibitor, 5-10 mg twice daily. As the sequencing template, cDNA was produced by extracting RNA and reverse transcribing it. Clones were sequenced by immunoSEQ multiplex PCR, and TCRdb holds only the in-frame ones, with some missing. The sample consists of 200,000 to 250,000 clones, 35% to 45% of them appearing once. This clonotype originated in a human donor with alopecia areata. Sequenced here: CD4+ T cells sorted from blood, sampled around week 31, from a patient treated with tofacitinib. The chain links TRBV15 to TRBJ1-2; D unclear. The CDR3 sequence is CATSRDGTNYGYTF. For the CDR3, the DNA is TGTGCCACCAGCAGAGATGGAACAAACTATGGCTACACCTTC.